The 21 T cell receptor beta chains given below trace back to one sample, sequenced in a study of Graves' ophthalmopathy and Graves' hyperthyroidism. The authors amplified TCR beta CDR3 regions from RNA transcripts. First-round RT-PCR with HTBI primers preceded a second-round multiplex PCR. TCRdb reprocessed the multiplex PCR reads via MiXCR and lists one record per CDR3 protein. This sample carries approximately 1.2 million distinct CDR3 sequences, around a third of them seen once, and the ten largest clones take roughly 11%. Sequencing was performed on peripheral blood or thyroid tissue (not recorded which). These receptors were obtained from an adult man with Graves' hyperthyroidism.

This rearrangement joins TRBV4-1 to TRBJ2-7; D remains ambiguous. Trimming pared 0 bases from V and 0 bases from J, leaving 9 bases between. Germline V CDR1 and CDR2: MGHRA, YSYEKL. The CDR3 consists of 15 residues. CDR3 nucleotide sequence: TGCGCCAGCAGCCAAGACGCAAGGGACTCCTACGAGCAGTACTTC. Translated, it gives CASSQDARDSYEQYF.

At least ten counts were recorded for this clonotype. V usage is TRBV20-1 and J usage is TRBJ2-7; 8 bases line up with TRBD1. With V trimmed by 2 bases and J by 5 bases, 5 bases remained unmatched. Germline CDR1 DFQATT, CDR2 SNEGSKA (reference sequence). The CDR3 extends over 13 amino acids. The CDR3 loop is CSARRTGINEQYF. The CDR3 bases are TGCAGTGCTAGAAGGACAGGGATCAACGAGCAGTACTTC.

Ten or more counts support this clonotype. The chain employs TRBV10-3 and TRBJ1-2; 7 bases align to TRBD1. With V trimmed by 5 bases and J by 3 bases, 6 bases remained unmatched. The CDR3 is made up of 14 amino acids. Germline-derived CDR1 and CDR2 are ENHRY and SYGVKD. The CDR3 region is CAISYRTGDYGYTF. The CDR3 DNA reads TGTGCCATCAGTTATAGAACAGGGGACTATGGCTACACCTTC.

This clonotype was detected ten times or more. The chain links TRBV11-2 to TRBJ2-5; 7 nucleotides match TRBD1. The V gene's germline CDR1 is SGHAT and CDR2 FQNNGV. The trim removed 1 base at V and 5 bases at J, leaving 10 bases unmatched. The CDR3 sequence is 16 residues long. This chain's CDR3 is CASSLGVEGARETQYF. The CDR3 DNA sequence: TGTGCCAGCAGCTTAGGAGTCGAGGGGGCGCGGGAGACCCAGTACTTC.

In this sample, this clonotype turned up a few times. The CDR3 protein is CASTPRGGEGNTIYF. The DNA of the CDR3 is TGTGCCAGCACCCCGCGGGGGGGGGAAGGAAACACCATATATTTT. The rearrangement links TRBV12-3 or TRBV12-4 to TRBJ1-3; possible D gene TRBD1, 5 bases. V gave up 7 bases and J gave up 4 bases, with 17 bases separating them. This CDR3 contains 15 residues.

The chain carries TRBV6-1 and TRBJ1-2; D perhaps matches TRBD1 (5 bases). Germline V gene lookup returns CDR1 MNHNS and CDR2 SASEGT. V was clipped by 6 bases and J by 4 bases, with 27 bases between them. The CDR3 length is 18 residues. The CDR3 reads CASRTVEGRTSYFYGYTF. The CDR3 region has the DNA TGTGCCAGCAGGACCGTCGAGGGGCGAACGAGTTACTTCTATGGCTACACCTTC.

This clonotype is a singleton in its sample. This may be a read error: a much more frequent sequence differs by one nucleotide. The V gene is TRBV20-1, the J gene TRBJ1-2; the D is unclear. Trimming pared 5 bases from V and 4 bases from J, leaving 17 bases between. CDR3 length: 14 amino acids. Germline V lookup: CDR1 DFQATT, CDR2 SNEGSKA (reference sequence). This CDR3 reads CSAQRQVSTYGYTF. In DNA form, the CDR3 reads TGCAGTGCTCAGAGGCAGGTGTCGACCTATGGCTACACCTTC.

This clonotype was recorded at least ten times. This chain links TRBV5-6 with TRBJ1-5; perhaps TRBD1 as D (5 bases). This CDR3 is 15 amino acids long. V lost 4 bases to trimming and J lost 2 bases, with 13 bases between them. Germline assignment: CDR1 SGHDT and CDR2 YYEEEE. The CDR3 region is CASSPGHRRNQPQHF. Here the CDR3 DNA reads TGTGCCAGCAGCCCAGGACACCGCCGCAATCAGCCCCAGCATTTT.

For the CDR3, the DNA is TGTGCCTGGAGTGTACTCCGTTCAGGAGCTTTCTTT. Its translation is CAWSVLRSGAFF. The chain couples TRBV30 to TRBJ1-1, with D unresolved. V shed 0 bases and J shed 10 bases, with 12 bases lying between them. The CDR3 totals 12 residues. From germline, CDR1 is GTSNPN and CDR2 SVGIG (reference sequence).

This clonotype came up a few times. The chain uses TRBV7-2 and TRBJ1-5; 10 bases are a match to TRBD1. CDR1 is SGHTA, CDR2 FQGNSA, per germline. This CDR3 has 16 amino acids. V trimming: 4 bases; J trimming: 6 bases; junction bases outside the gene matches: 9. The CDR3 DNA reads TGTGCCAGCAGCTCTAGTGCGGGGACAGGGGCTCAGCCCCAGCATTTT. The encoded protein is CASSSSAGTGAQPQHF. The complete variable domain, with remaining parts taken from reference TRBV7-2 and TRBJ1-5, reads GAGVSQSPSNKVTEKGKDVELRCDPISGHTALYWYRQSLGQGLEFLIYFQGNSAPDKSGLPSDRFSAERTGGSVSTLTIQRTQQEDSAVYLCASSSSAGTGAQPQHFGDGTRLSIL.

This clonotype has just one count. The rearrangement links TRBV10-3 to TRBJ1-3; D call uncertain. This CDR3 is 16 amino acids long. Trimming took 2 bases from V and 7 from J, leaving 18 bases between them. Germline CDR1 and CDR2: ENHRY and SYGVKD. CDR3 protein: CAISEEISQERNTIYF. Here the CDR3 DNA reads TGTGCCATCAGTGAGGAGATCTCTCAGGAGCGTAACACCATATATTTT.

The rearrangement links TRBV20-1 to TRBJ1-5, with D maybe TRBD1 (6 bases). Germline lookup yields CDR1 DFQATT and CDR2 SNEGSKA (reference sequence). V was trimmed by 6 bases and J by 11 bases, leaving 26 bases between them. The CDR3 runs 15 residues. CDR3 DNA sequence: TGCAGTGCCCCCCTCTCGGGGGGCCGGGCAGAGACCCAGCATTTT. This gives the protein CSAPLSGGRAETQHF.

This clonotype was picked up one time. At one end the junction does not follow the germline gene, possibly because of a read error. The V call is TRBV5-1, the J call TRBJ1-2; weak D call: TRBD1 (6 bases). Germline loops: CDR1 SGHRS, CDR2 YFSETQ. The CDR3 length is 15 residues. CDR3 sequence: CASSPGGLANYGYTF. The CDR3 DNA is TGTGCCAGCAGCCCTGGGGGCCTAGCTAACTATGGCTACACCTTC.

This sequence joins TRBV2 and TRBJ1-3, with 10 bases matching TRBD1. V shed 4 bases and J 8 bases; nucleotides not matched to a gene: 5. The V gene's germline CDR1 is SNHLY and CDR2 FYNNEI. The CDR3 length is 14 residues. The CDR3: CASSGDRGADTIYF. The CDR3 DNA is TGTGCCAGCAGTGGGGACAGGGGTGCGGACACCATATATTTT. Full variable domain (missing parts from reference TRBV2 and TRBJ1-3): EPEVTQTPSHQVTQMGQEVILRCVPISNHLYFYWYRQILGQKVEFLVSFYNNEISEKSEIFDDQFSVERPDGSNFTLKIRSTKLEDSAMYFCASSGDRGADTIYFGEGSWLTVV.

This clonotype was counted many times. The chain combines TRBV7-2 with TRBJ2-7; D gene ambiguous. CDR1 is SGHTA and CDR2 is FQGNSA in the germline V gene. V shed 2 bases and J shed 0 bases, with 8 bases lying between them. CDR3 size: 14 residues. As DNA, the CDR3 is TGTGCCAGCAGCTTAATTGCAGGCTCCTACGAGCAGTACTTC. Residues: CASSLIAGSYEQYF.

The chain uses TRBV10-2 and TRBJ1-6, with TRBD1 as a possible D gene (6 bases). CDR1 is WSHSY and CDR2 is SAAADI in the germline V gene. This CDR3 has 17 amino acids. V shed 3 bases and J shed 5 bases, with 17 bases lying between them. The CDR3 DNA is TGCGCCAGCAGTGATCGATCCTGGGGGCTGAATAATTCACCCCTCCACTTT. Protein: CASSDRSWGLNNSPLHF.

This clonotype was counted between two and nine times. The V and J genes are TRBV7-2 and TRBJ1-1, with 8 bases fitting TRBD1. V gave up 5 bases and J gave up 0 bases; unmatched junction bases: 11. The germline CDR1 and CDR2 sequences are SGHTA and FQGNSA. The length of the CDR3 is 17 residues. CDR3 nucleotide sequence: TGTGCCAGCAGCCTAGGGACAGGTCAACGAATGAACACTGAAGCTTTCTTT. Amino acids: CASSLGTGQRMNTEAFF.

This clonotype was picked up a small number of times. The rearrangement joins TRBV4-1 to TRBJ2-7, with TRBD1 as a possible D gene (6 bases). Per germline, CDR1 MGHRA and CDR2 YSYEKL. The ends were cut back, 4 bases at V and 0 bases at J, with 19 bases in the middle. This CDR3 spans 17 amino acids. DNA for the CDR3: TGCGCCAGCAGCCGCTGGGGTGGACAGCACAGCTCCTACGAGCAGTACTTC. It codes for CASSRWGGQHSSYEQYF.

The rearrangement joins TRBV29-1 to TRBJ1-2; D ambiguous. There are 10 residues in the CDR3. Trimming pared 4 bases from V and 8 bases from J, leaving 8 bases between. Germline lookup yields CDR1 SQVTM and CDR2 ANQGSEA. The CDR3 region is CSVGAPGYTF. CDR3 nucleotides: TGCAGCGTTGGTGCGCCAGGCTACACCTTC.

Many counts were recorded for this clonotype. This rearrangement joins TRBV7-8 to TRBJ2-5, with D hard to call. The CDR3 runs to 15 residues. V lost 3 bases to trimming and J lost 5 bases, with 16 bases between them. Germline CDR1 is SGHVS and CDR2 is FQNEAQ. The CDR3 reads CASSLDDTGIETQYF. CDR3 DNA sequence: TGTGCCAGCAGCTTGGACGATACTGGAATCGAGACCCAGTACTTC.

This clonotype was observed a handful of times. The chain couples TRBV9 to TRBJ1-3; D perhaps matches TRBD1 (5 bases). The CDR3 has 16 residues. With 0 bases removed from V and 1 base from J, the gap between germline ends came to 11 bases. Germline V lookup: CDR1 SGDLS, CDR2 YYNGEE. The chain's CDR3 is CASSVGNRFSGNTIYF. Written as DNA, the CDR3 is TGTGCCAGCAGCGTAGGGAACAGGTTTTCTGGAAACACCATATATTTT.